A selection of T cell receptor beta chains follows, all from one sample in a study of T cell changes during pregnancy in multiple sclerosis. Clones were read by immunoSEQ multiplex PCR, and TCRdb kept only the in-frame ones, dropping some. The sample has 45,000 to 55,000 clones, 85% to 95% seen once. Sequenced here: CD4+ T cells from peripheral blood mononuclear cells, sampled in the second trimester of pregnancy. The receptors shown here come from a female donor in good health, enrolled as a control in a pregnancy study. Each CDR3 is given with its conserved first and last residue. D genes are given only for firm matches. Clone sizes are given selectively: once, few, many, or a class where the clone is expanded.

V	size	D	J	CDR3	DNA
TRBV11-3	-	TRBD2	TRBJ2-1	CASSLYNPLAGKRDNEQFF	TGTGCCAGCAGCTTATATAATCCGTTAGCGGGCAAAAGGGACAATGAGCAGTTCTTC
TRBV1	-	-	TRBJ1-4	CTSQGGEKLFF	TGCACCAGCCAGGGGGGCGAAAAACTGTTTTTT
TRBV9	-	TRBD1	TRBJ2-7	CASSVAAGQGLYEQYF	TGTGCCAGCAGCGTAGCAGCGGGACAGGGCCTCTACGAGCAGTACTTC
TRBV6-4	-	TRBD2	TRBJ2-3	CASSDSGLAGGPDTQYF	TGTGCCAGCAGTGACTCTGGACTAGCGGGGGGTCCAGATACGCAGTATTTT
TRBV11-3	-	TRBD1	TRBJ1-3	CATTTGTGNTIYF	TGTGCCACTACGACAGGGACTGGAAACACCATATATTTT
TRBV5-4	few	TRBD1	TRBJ2-7	CASSPGGGQSYEQYF	TGTGCCAGCAGCCCAGGTGGGGGACAGTCTTACGAGCAGTACTTC
TRBV19	once	-	TRBJ2-5	CASSIGDWKETQYF	TGTGCCAGTAGTATAGGGGACTGGAAAGAGACCCAGTACTTC
TRBV19	-	TRBD2	TRBJ2-7	CASRWEREEDYEQYF	TGTGCCAGTAGATGGGAGCGGGAGGAAGATTACGAGCAGTACTTC
TRBV7-2	-	-	TRBJ2-1	CASSARVGEQFF	TGTGCCAGCAGCGCCAGGGTGGGAGAGCAGTTCTTC
TRBV6-1	-	-	TRBJ2-3	CASSKSPKPDTQYF	TGTGCCAGCAGTAAAAGCCCGAAGCCAGATACGCAGTATTTT
TRBV5-1	-	-	TRBJ2-7	CASSFTFGQGFGGEQYF	TGCGCCAGCAGCTTTACTTTTGGGCAGGGGTTCGGTGGGGAGCAGTACTTC
TRBV19	-	TRBD1	TRBJ2-7	CASSGTGDTYEQYF	TGTGCCAGTAGTGGGACAGGGGATACCTACGAGCAGTACTTC
TRBV5-5	-	-	TRBJ2-3	CASSPGMTDTQYF	TGTGCCAGCAGCCCGGGGATGACAGATACGCAGTATTTT
TRBV5-1	-	TRBD2	TRBJ2-5	CASSLSPGLKEETQYF	TGCGCCAGCAGCTTGTCCCCGGGACTAAAAGAAGAGACCCAGTACTTC
TRBV5-1	-	-	TRBJ2-2	CASSSYPLTVNTGELFF	TGCGCCAGCAGCTCCTATCCACTTACAGTGAACACCGGGGAGCTGTTTTTT
TRBV19	-	TRBD1	TRBJ2-1	CASSPLPGTASSYNEQFF	TGTGCCAGTAGTCCACTTCCCGGGACAGCGAGCTCCTACAATGAGCAGTTCTTC
TRBV11-2	-	-	TRBJ1-1	CASSLGPGSGTEAFF	TGTGCCAGCAGCTTAGGGCCAGGGTCAGGTACTGAAGCTTTCTTT
TRBV19	once	-	TRBJ2-3	CASSTPRAEGLNTQYF	TGTGCCAGTAGTACCCCTAGGGCGGAGGGCCTCAATACGCAGTATTTT
TRBV18	-	-	TRBJ2-3	CASSHFLGGSTDTQYF	TGTGCCAGCTCACACTTTTTGGGAGGAAGCACAGATACGCAGTATTTT
TRBV28	-	-	TRBJ2-6	CASSSLLGGRGSGANVLTF	TGTGCCAGCAGTAGCCTTTTGGGGGGGCGAGGATCTGGGGCCAACGTCCTGACTTTC
TRBV7-2	-	TRBD2	TRBJ2-7	CASSSNPSGRDEQYF	TGTGCCAGCAGCTCCAACCCTAGCGGTCGCGACGAGCAGTACTTC
TRBV7-2	-	-	TRBJ2-3	CASSLNGDTQYF	TGTGCCAGCAGCTTAAACGGAGATACGCAGTATTTT
TRBV6-6	-	TRBD1	TRBJ2-7	CASCKGQGSYEQYF	TGTGCCAGCTGTAAAGGACAGGGATCTTACGAGCAGTACTTC
TRBV28	-	-	TRBJ2-2	CASSPDTGELFF	TGTGCCAGCAGTCCAGACACCGGGGAGCTGTTTTTT
TRBV10-3	once	TRBD2	TRBJ2-1	CATTEGREGYNEQFF	TGTGCCACGACCGAAGGGCGGGAGGGGTACAATGAGCAGTTCTTC
TRBV29-1	-	TRBD1	TRBJ2-7	CSVEDRTGGNEQYF	TGCAGCGTTGAAGATCGGACAGGGGGTAACGAGCAGTACTTC
TRBV25-1	-	TRBD1	TRBJ1-1	CASSDSTGGNSEAFF	TGTGCCAGCAGTGACTCCACAGGGGGCAATTCTGAAGCTTTCTTT
TRBV11-2	few	-	TRBJ1-2	CASSFGGGSVYGYTF	TGTGCCAGCAGCTTCGGCGGAGGGTCGGTCTATGGCTACACCTTC
TRBV29-1	-	-	TRBJ1-5	CSVGASNQPQHF	TGCAGCGTTGGCGCGAGTAATCAGCCCCAGCATTTT
TRBV2	-	TRBD2	TRBJ2-5	CASPTSVETQYF	TGTGCCAGCCCAACTAGCGTGGAGACCCAGTACTTC
TRBV18	-	-	TRBJ1-2	CASSPGGDYGYTF	TGTGCCAGCTCACCGGGGGGGGACTATGGCTACACCTTC
TRBV5-1	-	TRBD1	TRBJ1-6	CASSEGARNSPLHF	TGCGCCAGCAGCGAGGGGGCGCGTAATTCACCCCTCCACTTT